This T cell receptor beta chain was identified during a study of blood T cell repertoires in COVID-19. Study-wide background: Donors in the United States, Italy and Spain gave samples during acute or convalescent COVID-19. In each case, the material was cDNA or gDNA derived from T cells, B-cell-depleted T cells, or PBMCs.

Germline loops: CDR1 LNHDA, CDR2 SQIVND (reference sequence). CDR3 length: 13 residues. Trimming cost V 7 bases and J 0 bases; bases outside gene matches: 2. Per the original data handling: Scientists estimated how many nucleated cells there were by amplifying reference gene primers. Method: immunoSEQ multiplex PCR; TCRdb's copy keeps in-frame clones and lacks some. V, J and clone size reflect that table, while D and trimming were determined from the DNA. This sample yields some 94,000 clones, of which about 87% are seen a single time; approximately 1% belongs to the top ten. The V gene is TRBV19, the J gene TRBJ1-1; 7 bases agree with TRBD1. The TCR originated in a human donor in a cohort sampled during active COVID-19. The material sequenced was peripheral blood. The CDR3 DNA is TGTGCCAGTACCCAGGGGGTGAACACTGAAGCTTTCTTT. It encodes CASTQGVNTEAFF.